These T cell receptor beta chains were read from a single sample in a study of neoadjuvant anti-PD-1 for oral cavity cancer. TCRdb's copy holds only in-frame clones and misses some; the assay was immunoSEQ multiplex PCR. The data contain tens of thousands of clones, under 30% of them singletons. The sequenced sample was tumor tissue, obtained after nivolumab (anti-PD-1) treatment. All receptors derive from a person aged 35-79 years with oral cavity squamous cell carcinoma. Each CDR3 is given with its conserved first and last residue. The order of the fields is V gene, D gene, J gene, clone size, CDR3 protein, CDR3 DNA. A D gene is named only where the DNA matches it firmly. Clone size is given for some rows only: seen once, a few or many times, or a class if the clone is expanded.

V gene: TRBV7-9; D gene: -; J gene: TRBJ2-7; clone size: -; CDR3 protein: CASSSSGLGDLGTYEQYF; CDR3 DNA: TGTGCCAGCAGCTCCTCAGGGTTGGGGGACCTAGGGACATACGAGCAGTACTTC
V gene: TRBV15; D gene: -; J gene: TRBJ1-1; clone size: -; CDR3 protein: CATSRDSPEAFF; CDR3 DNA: TGTGCCACCAGCAGGGACAGTCCTGAAGCTTTCTTT
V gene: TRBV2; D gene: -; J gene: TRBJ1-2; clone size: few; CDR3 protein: CASSGRDYGYTF; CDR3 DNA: TGTGCCAGCAGTGGCCGGGACTATGGCTACACCTTC
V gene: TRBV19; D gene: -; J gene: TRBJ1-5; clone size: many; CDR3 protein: CASSSVGQPQHF; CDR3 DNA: TGTGCCAGTAGCTCAGTCGGTCAGCCCCAGCATTTT
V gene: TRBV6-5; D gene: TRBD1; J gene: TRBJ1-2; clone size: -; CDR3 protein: CASSHQGEHGYTF; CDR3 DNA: TGTGCCAGCAGCCACCAGGGGGAGCATGGCTACACCTTC
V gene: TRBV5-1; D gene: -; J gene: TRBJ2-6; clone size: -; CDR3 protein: CASREADGANVLTF; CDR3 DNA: TGCGCCAGCAGAGAGGCGGATGGGGCCAACGTCCTGACTTTC
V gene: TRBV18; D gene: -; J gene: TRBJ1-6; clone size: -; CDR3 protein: CASSPGTPSASPLHF; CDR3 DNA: TGTGCCAGCTCACCCGGGACACCGTCCGCTTCACCCCTCCACTTT
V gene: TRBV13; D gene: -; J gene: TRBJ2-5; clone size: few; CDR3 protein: CASSLGRGYQETQYF; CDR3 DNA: TGTGCCAGCAGCTTAGGACGGGGGTACCAAGAGACCCAGTACTTC
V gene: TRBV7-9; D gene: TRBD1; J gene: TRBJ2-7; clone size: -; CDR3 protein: CASSLASGTGGNEQYF; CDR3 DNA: TGTGCCAGCAGCTTAGCTTCAGGGACAGGGGGCAACGAGCAGTACTTC
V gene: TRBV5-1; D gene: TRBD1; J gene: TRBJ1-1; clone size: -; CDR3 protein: CASSQEGTGEAFF; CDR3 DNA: TGCGCCAGCAGCCAGGAAGGGACAGGAGAAGCTTTCTTT
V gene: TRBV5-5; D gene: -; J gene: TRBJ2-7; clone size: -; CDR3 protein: CASSQSGRRFYEQYF; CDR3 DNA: TGTGCCAGCAGCCAAAGCGGGCGTAGGTTCTACGAGCAGTACTTC
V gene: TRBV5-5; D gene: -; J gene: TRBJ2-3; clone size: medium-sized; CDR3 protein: CASSLEAGQGTDTQYF; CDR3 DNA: TGTGCCAGCAGCTTGGAGGCAGGCCAGGGCACAGATACGCAGTATTTT